This T cell receptor beta chain stems from a study of shared clonotypes between healthy human individuals. Study-wide points: Sampling included only blood; tissue repertoires likely differ.

For every subset, genomic DNA was evenly distributed across several immunoSEQ plates. Each PCR replicate from the sorted subsets contained about 200 ng DNA, which is roughly 33,000 T cell genomes. Profiled with immunoSEQ multiplex PCR; TCRdb holds only in-frame clones, not every one. The sample includes about 2.1 million clones, roughly 93% of them seen just once. Points on this clone: As yet, its antigen is unknown.

Germline values: CDR1 SQVTM, CDR2 ANQGSEA. Between the trimmed V and J ends, which lost 3 bases and 0 bases, there was a span of 14 bases. The length of the CDR3 is 15 residues. Naive CD8 isolation took CD45RO-negative cells positively selected for CCR7 and excluded terminally differentiated effector memory CD45RA+ cells. Recent vaccinations or acute infections were absent in the healthy HIV-negative adult donors. The J gene is TRBJ1-1, the V gene TRBV29-1; TRBD1 is a possible D gene (5 bases). The sample was naive CD8+ T cells from PBMCs. This TCR derives from a man aged 18 to 29 in good health. Some clones in this sample may be carry-over from other donors' samples. CDR3 nucleotide sequence: TGCAGCGTTGATCTCAGGACAATCATGAACACTGAAGCTTTCTTT. This sequence encodes CSVDLRTIMNTEAFF.